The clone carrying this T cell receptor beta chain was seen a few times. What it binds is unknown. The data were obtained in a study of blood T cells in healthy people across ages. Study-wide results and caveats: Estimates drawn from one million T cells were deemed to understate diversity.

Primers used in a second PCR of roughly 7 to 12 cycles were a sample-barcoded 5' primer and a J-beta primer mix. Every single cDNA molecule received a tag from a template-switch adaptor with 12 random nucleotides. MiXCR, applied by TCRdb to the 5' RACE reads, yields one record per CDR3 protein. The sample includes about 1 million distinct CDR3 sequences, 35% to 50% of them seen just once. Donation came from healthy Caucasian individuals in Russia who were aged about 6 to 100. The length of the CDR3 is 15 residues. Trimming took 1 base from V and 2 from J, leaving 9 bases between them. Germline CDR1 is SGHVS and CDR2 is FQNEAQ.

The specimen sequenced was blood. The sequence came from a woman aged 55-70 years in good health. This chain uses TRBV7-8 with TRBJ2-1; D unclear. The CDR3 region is CASSLVSPAYNEQFF. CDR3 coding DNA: TGTGCCAGCAGCTTAGTCTCGCCAGCCTACAATGAGCAGTTCTTC. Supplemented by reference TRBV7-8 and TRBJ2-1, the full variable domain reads GAGVSQSPRYKVAKRGQDVALRCDPISGHVSLFWYQQALGQGPEFLTYFQNEAQLDKSGLPSDRFFAERPEGSVSTLKIQRTQQEDSAVYLCASSLVSPAYNEQFFGPGTRLTVL.